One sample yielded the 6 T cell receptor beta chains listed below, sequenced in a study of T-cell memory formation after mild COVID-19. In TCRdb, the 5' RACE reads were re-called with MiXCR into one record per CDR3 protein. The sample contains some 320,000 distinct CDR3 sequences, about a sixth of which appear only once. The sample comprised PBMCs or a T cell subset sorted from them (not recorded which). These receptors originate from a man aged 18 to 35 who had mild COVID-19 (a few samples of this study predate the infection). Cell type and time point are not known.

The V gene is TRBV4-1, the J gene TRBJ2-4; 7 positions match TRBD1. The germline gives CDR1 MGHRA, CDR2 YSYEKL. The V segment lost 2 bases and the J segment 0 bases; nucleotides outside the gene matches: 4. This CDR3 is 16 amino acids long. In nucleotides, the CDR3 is TGCGCCAGCAGCCAACGGGACAGCCTAGCCAAAAACATTCAGTACTTC. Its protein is CASSQRDSLAKNIQYF.

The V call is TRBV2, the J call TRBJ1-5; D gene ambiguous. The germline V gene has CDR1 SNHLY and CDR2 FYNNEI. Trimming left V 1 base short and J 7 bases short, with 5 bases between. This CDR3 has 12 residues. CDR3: CASSEEGQPQHF. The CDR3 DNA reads TGTGCCAGCAGTGAAGAAGGGCAGCCCCAGCATTTT.

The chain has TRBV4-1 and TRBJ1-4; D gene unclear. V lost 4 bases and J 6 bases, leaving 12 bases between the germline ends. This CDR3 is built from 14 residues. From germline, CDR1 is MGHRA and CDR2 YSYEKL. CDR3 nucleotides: TGCGCCAGCAGCCCCGGACCGGCGGATGAAAAACTGTTTTTT. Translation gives CASSPGPADEKLFF.

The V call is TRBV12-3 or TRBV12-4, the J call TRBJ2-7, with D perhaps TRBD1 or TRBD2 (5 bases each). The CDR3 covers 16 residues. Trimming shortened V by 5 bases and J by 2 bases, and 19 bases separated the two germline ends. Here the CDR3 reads CASSRRHGALPYEQYF. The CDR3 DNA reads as TGTGCCAGCAGTCGGCGCCACGGGGCGTTACCCTACGAGCAGTACTTC.

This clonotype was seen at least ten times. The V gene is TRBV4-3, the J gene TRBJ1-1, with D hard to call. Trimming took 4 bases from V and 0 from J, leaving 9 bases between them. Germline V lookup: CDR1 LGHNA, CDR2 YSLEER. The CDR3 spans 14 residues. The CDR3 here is CASSPGRMNTEAFF. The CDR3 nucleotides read TGCGCCAGCAGCCCCGGACGTATGAACACTGAAGCTTTCTTT.

The CDR3 loop reads CSAQPMRASSYEQYF. In nucleotides, the CDR3 is TGCAGTGCTCAACCCATGAGGGCCTCCTCCTACGAGCAGTACTTC. This sequence joins TRBV20-1 and TRBJ2-7; D perhaps matches TRBD2 (5 bases). Germline CDR1 is DFQATT and CDR2 is SNEGSKA (reference sequence). Trimming took off 5 bases at V and 0 bases at J, with 17 bases between the two ends. CDR3 length equals 15 residues.